Shown below are 20 T cell receptor beta chains from a single sample sequenced in a study of T cell changes during pregnancy in multiple sclerosis (dated by TCRdb to the late 2010s). Library preparation was by the immunoSEQ multiplex PCR assay. TCRdb obtained this table from immuneACCESS and retained in-frame rearrangements with V and J assigned. These tables miss some clones; where compared with another copy, unresolved V genes account for less than half of the shortfall, and the remainder is unexplained. Across this sample there are over 15,000 clones, with approximately 88% seen only once. Of the sample, about 5% falls within the top ten clones. The source was CD8+ T cells from peripheral blood mononuclear cells, collected after pregnancy. Every receptor here comes from a female donor in good health, enrolled as a control in a pregnancy study.

This chain joins TRBV29-1 and TRBJ2-7, with D unclear. Per germline, CDR1 SQVTM and CDR2 ANQGSEA. Trimming left V 5 bases short and J 5 bases short, with 13 bases between. This CDR3 spans 12 amino acids. The CDR3 coding sequence is TGCAGCGTTTCTGTCAGGTCCCACGAGCAGTACTTC. Translating gives CSVSVRSHEQYF.

The J gene is TRBJ2-3, the V gene TRBV7-9; TRBD2 agrees at 8 bases. Germline CDR1 is SEHNR and CDR2 is FQNEAQ (reference sequence). Trimming cost V 10 bases and J 2 bases; bases outside gene matches: 17. The CDR3 length is 17 residues. The CDR3 nucleotides are TGTGCCAACACCATTTTGTGGGCGGGGGGACCCACAGATACGCAGTATTTT. This sequence encodes CANTILWAGGPTDTQYF.

The sample holds a few counts of this clone. This sequence joins TRBV18 and TRBJ2-1; the match to TRBD2 covers 8 bases. V shed 2 bases, J shed 8 bases, and the junction held 11 bases outside the gene matches. CDR3 length: 16 amino acids. The germline V gene encodes CDR1 KGHSH and CDR2 LQKENI. The DNA of the CDR3 is TGTGCCAGCTCACCATACGGGACTAGTATGGGTGATGAGCAGTTCTTC. It yields the protein CASSPYGTSMGDEQFF.

The rearrangement links TRBV9 to TRBJ2-3; 13 nucleotides match TRBD2. This CDR3 has 16 residues. Trimming removed 3 bases from V and 4 bases from J; junction bases left unmatched: 5. The germline V gene encodes CDR1 SGDLS and CDR2 YYNGEE. The CDR3 here is CASSARTSGGADTQYF. CDR3 sequence (DNA): TGTGCCAGCAGCGCACGTACTAGCGGGGGGGCAGATACGCAGTATTTT. The full variable domain, rest sourced from reference TRBV9 and TRBJ2-3, is DSGVTQTPKHLITATGQRVTLRCSPRSGDLSVYWYQQSLDQGLQFLIQYYNGEERAKGNILERFSAQQFPDLHSELNLSSLELGDSALYFCASSARTSGGADTQYFGPGTRLTVL.

The chain uses TRBV7-3 and TRBJ2-7, with 8 bases identical to TRBD1. Losses at the gene ends were 6 bases for V and 2 bases for J; bases not matched to a gene: 9. The CDR3 contains 15 residues. Germline V gene data show CDR1 as SGHTA and CDR2 as FQGTGA. CDR3 in amino acids: CASSYDRGPTYEQYF. The DNA for the CDR3 is TGTGCCAGCAGTTACGACAGGGGACCTACCTACGAGCAGTACTTC.

The chain recombines TRBV25-1 with TRBJ1-3, with D perhaps TRBD1 (5 bases). This CDR3 is 15 amino acids long. Germline V gene data show CDR1 as MGHDK and CDR2 as SYGVNS. V was clipped by 1 base and J by 2 bases, with 9 bases between them. CDR3 protein: CASSESSGTGNTIYF. The CDR3 nucleotides read TGTGCCAGCAGTGAATCGTCAGGGACTGGAAACACCATATATTTT. The variable domain in full, completed from reference TRBV25-1 and TRBJ1-3, reads EADIYQTPRYLVIGTGKKITLECSQTMGHDKMYWYQQDPGMELHLIHYSYGVNSTEKGDLSSESTVSRIRTEHFPLTLESARPSHTSQYLCASSESSGTGNTIYFGEGSWLTVV.

The chain joins TRBV4-3 to TRBJ2-2; the match to TRBD1 covers 7 bases. V lost 1 base to trimming and J lost 2 bases; unmatched junction nucleotides: 13. Germline assignment: CDR1 LGHNA and CDR2 YSLEER. The CDR3 runs to 19 residues. CDR3 residues: CASSQGALSGTANTGELFF. DNA for the CDR3: TGCGCCAGCAGCCAAGGGGCTTTATCCGGGACAGCCAACACCGGGGAGCTGTTTTTT.

The chain combines TRBV7-2 with TRBJ2-4; possibly TRBD2 for D (5 bases). CDR3 length: 15 residues. Deletions cut 1 base from V and 1 base from J, with 8 bases between. Germline CDR1 reads SGHTA; CDR2 reads FQGNSA. For the CDR3, the DNA is TGTGCCAGCAGCTTAGACCCTAGCGCCAAAAACATTCAGTACTTC. This sequence encodes CASSLDPSAKNIQYF.

V usage is TRBV7-8 and J usage is TRBJ2-3; 8 nucleotides agree with TRBD1. The germline V gene encodes CDR1 SGHVS and CDR2 FQNEAQ. V gave up 5 bases and J gave up 5 bases; unmatched junction bases: 12. The CDR3 has 16 residues. CDR3 amino acids: CASSRVQAGGVDTQYF. DNA for the CDR3: TGTGCCAGCAGCCGAGTCCAGGCAGGGGGCGTAGATACGCAGTATTTT.

This clone was seen once. The chain uses TRBV1 and TRBJ2-1; the D call of TRBD1 is as the table states it, not checked on the DNA. TRBV1 is recorded as a pseudogene. The CDR3 is 18 residues long. In nucleotides, the CDR3 is TGCACCAGCAGCCAGACCGAAATAGGGGGACCGACCTACAATGAGCAGTTCTTC. This translates into CTSSQTEIGGPTYNEQFF.

In this sample, this clone turned up once. The chain has TRBV19 and TRBJ1-1; TRBD1 is a possible D gene (5 bases). V was trimmed by 4 bases and J by 1 base, leaving 10 bases between them. This CDR3 has 14 amino acids. CDR1 is LNHDA, CDR2 SQIVND, per germline (reference sequence). Written as DNA, the CDR3 is TGTGCCAGTAGTACGGGGGTAGCGAACACTGAAGCTTTCTTT. It translates to CASSTGVANTEAFF.

This clone is termed medium-sized (0.01 to 0.1%). The chain joins TRBV4-2 to TRBJ2-3; 7 nucleotides match TRBD2. CDR1 and CDR2 from the germline V gene are LGHNA and YNFKEQ. CDR3 length equals 15 residues. V trimming: 4 bases; J trimming: 2 bases; junction bases outside the gene matches: 6. The CDR3 sequence is CASSPGRDYTDTQYF. CDR3 nucleotides: TGTGCCAGCAGCCCCGGGCGGGACTACACAGATACGCAGTATTTT.

This clone was observed a few times. The chain couples TRBV29-1 to TRBJ1-2; 8 bases are shared with TRBD1. The V gene's germline CDR1 is SQVTM and CDR2 ANQGSEA. CDR3 size: 14 residues. V gave up 2 bases and J gave up 8 bases; unmatched junction bases: 10. CDR3 protein: CSVESEDRGDGYTF. DNA of the CDR3: TGCAGCGTTGAAAGTGAAGACAGGGGAGACGGCTACACCTTC.

The CDR3 spells CASSFQGSYNEQFF. CDR3 DNA sequence: TGTGCCAGTAGCTTCCAGGGGAGCTACAATGAGCAGTTCTTC. This rearrangement joins TRBV19 to TRBJ2-1; D might be TRBD1 (6 bases). The CDR3 length is 14 residues. CDR1 LNHDA and CDR2 SQIVND come from the germline V gene (reference sequence). Between the trimmed V and J ends, which lost 6 bases and 3 bases, there was a span of 12 bases.

The rearrangement uses TRBV6-5 and TRBJ2-3, with 8 bases identical to TRBD2. The V gene end was trimmed by 2 bases and the J gene end by 8 bases; junction bases not matched to a gene: 9. From germline, CDR1 is MNHEY and CDR2 SVGAGI. The CDR3 covers 15 residues. The CDR3 protein is CASSYEAGEWVTQYF. The CDR3 nucleotides read TGTGCCAGCAGTTACGAAGCGGGGGAATGGGTTACGCAGTATTTT.

The chain couples TRBV7-9 to TRBJ2-7; 10 bases are a match to TRBD1. Germline assignment: CDR1 SEHNR and CDR2 FQNEAQ (reference sequence). Trimming took 3 bases from V and 5 from J; bases not matched to a gene: 7. CDR3 length: 15 amino acids. The CDR3 DNA reads as TGTGCCAGCAGCTTCCGGACAGGGGGTGTCAACGAGCAGTACTTC. This codes for CASSFRTGGVNEQYF.

This chain connects TRBV19 to TRBJ2-5, with 10 bases identical to TRBD2. The trim removed 3 bases at V and 4 bases at J, leaving 5 bases unmatched. Looked up from germline, CDR1 is LNHDA and CDR2 is SQIVND (reference sequence). The CDR3 loop spans 15 amino acids. The CDR3 DNA reads as TGTGCCAGTAGTATCGCTAGCGGGGGAAGAGAGACCCAGTACTTC. This sequence encodes CASSIASGGRETQYF.

This clone was observed a handful of times. The V and J genes are TRBV28 and TRBJ1-5; no firm D call. CDR3 length: 11 amino acids. The germline V gene encodes CDR1 MDHEN and CDR2 SYDVKM. V was shortened by 5 bases and J by 4 bases, with 3 bases between the two germline ends. The DNA of the CDR3 is TGTGCCAGCAGTCGTAATCAGCCCCAGCATTTT. This gives the protein CASSRNQPQHF. Variable domain in full (rest from reference TRBV28 and TRBJ1-5): DVKVTQSSRYLVKRTGEKVFLECVQDMDHENMFWYRQDPGLGLRLIYFSYDVKMKEKGDIPEGYSVSREKKERFSLILESASTNQTSMYLCASSRNQPQHFGDGTRLSIL.

This chain links TRBV30 with TRBJ1-1; D uncertain. Deletions cut 2 bases from V and 5 bases from J, with 15 bases between. Germline V gene sequence: CDR1 GTSNPN, CDR2 SVGIG (reference sequence). This CDR3 region has 14 residues. The DNA of the CDR3 is TGTGCCTGGAGTCCCCCCCCCACTGGTACTGAAGCTTTCTTT. It specifies CAWSPPPTGTEAFF.

The chain combines TRBV5-6 with TRBJ1-3; D is possibly TRBD1 (5 bases). The CDR3 has 14 amino acids. The V gene's germline CDR1 is SGHDT and CDR2 YYEEEE. Trimming shortened V by 2 bases and J by 2 bases, and 8 bases separated the two germline ends. In DNA form, the CDR3 reads TGTGCCAGCAGCTTTCAGGGTACTGGAAACACCATATATTTT. Translating gives CASSFQGTGNTIYF.